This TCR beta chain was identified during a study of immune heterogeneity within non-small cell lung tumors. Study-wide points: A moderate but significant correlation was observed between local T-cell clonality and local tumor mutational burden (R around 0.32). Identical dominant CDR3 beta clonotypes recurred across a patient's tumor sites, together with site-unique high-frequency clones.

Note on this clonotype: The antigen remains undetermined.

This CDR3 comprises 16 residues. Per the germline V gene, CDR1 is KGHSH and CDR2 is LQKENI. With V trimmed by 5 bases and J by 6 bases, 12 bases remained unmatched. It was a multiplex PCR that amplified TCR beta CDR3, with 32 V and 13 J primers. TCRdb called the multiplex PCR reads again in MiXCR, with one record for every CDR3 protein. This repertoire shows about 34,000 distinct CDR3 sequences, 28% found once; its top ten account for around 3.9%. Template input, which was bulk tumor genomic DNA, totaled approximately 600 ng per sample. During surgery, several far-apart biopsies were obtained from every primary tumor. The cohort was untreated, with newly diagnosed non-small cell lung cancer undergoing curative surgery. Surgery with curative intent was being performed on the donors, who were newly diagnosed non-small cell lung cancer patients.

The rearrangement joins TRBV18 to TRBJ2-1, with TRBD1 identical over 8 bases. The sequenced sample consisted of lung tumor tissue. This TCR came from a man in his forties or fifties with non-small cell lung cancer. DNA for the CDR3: TGTGCCAGCTCATTTCGGACAGGGCAACTCTTCAATGAGCAGTTCTTC. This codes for CASSFRTGQLFNEQFF.